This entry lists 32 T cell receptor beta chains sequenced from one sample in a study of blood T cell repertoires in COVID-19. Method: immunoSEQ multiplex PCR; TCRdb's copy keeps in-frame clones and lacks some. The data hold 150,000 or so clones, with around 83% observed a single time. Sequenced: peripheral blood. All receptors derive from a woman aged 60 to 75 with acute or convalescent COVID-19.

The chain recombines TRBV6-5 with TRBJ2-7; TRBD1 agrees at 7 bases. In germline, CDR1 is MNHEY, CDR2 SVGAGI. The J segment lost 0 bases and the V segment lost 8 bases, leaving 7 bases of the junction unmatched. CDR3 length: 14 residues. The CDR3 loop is CASGQALVSYEQYF. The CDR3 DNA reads TGTGCCAGCGGACAGGCCCTCGTCTCCTACGAGCAGTACTTC.

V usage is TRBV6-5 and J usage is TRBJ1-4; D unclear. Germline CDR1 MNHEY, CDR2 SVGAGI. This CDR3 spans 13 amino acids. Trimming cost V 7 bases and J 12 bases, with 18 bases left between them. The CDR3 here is CASKSEIQKELFF. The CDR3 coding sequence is TGTGCCAGCAAGAGCGAAATCCAGAAGGAACTGTTTTTT.

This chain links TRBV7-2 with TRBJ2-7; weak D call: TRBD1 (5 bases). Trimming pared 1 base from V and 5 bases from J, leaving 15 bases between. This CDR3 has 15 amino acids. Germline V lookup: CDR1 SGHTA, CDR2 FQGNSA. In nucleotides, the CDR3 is TGTGCCAGCAGCTTAGGTGGGCAGGGTAATGACGAGCAGTACGTC. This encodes CASSLGGQGNDEQYV.

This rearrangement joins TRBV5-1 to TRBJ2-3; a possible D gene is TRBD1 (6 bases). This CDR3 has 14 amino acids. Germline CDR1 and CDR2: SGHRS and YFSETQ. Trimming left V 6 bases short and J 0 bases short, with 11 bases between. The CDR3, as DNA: TGCGCCAGCATTGGACAGATTAGCACAGATACGCAGTATTTT. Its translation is CASIGQISTDTQYF.

CDR3 sequence: CASSLARGYTNEQFF. The CDR3 DNA reads TGTGCCAGCAGCTTAGCCAGGGGTTATACCAATGAGCAGTTCTTC. The chain couples TRBV11-2 to TRBJ2-1; the D gene is possibly TRBD1 (6 bases). Germline V gene lookup returns CDR1 SGHAT and CDR2 FQNNGV. The CDR3 extends over 15 amino acids. V lost 1 base, J lost 6 bases, and 13 bases lay in between.

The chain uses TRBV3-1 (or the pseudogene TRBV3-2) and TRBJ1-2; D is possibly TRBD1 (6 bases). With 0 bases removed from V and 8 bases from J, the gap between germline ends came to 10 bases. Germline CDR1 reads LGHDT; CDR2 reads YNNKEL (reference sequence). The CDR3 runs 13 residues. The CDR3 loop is CASSQDKGVGYTF. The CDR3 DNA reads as TGTGCCAGCAGCCAAGATAAGGGGGTGGGCTACACCTTC.

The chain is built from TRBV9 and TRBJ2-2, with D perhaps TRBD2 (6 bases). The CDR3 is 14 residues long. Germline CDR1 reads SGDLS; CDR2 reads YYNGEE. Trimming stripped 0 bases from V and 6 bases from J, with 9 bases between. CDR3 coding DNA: TGTGCCAGCAGCGTAGGGGGACTCGCCGGGGAGCTGTTTTTT. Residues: CASSVGGLAGELFF.

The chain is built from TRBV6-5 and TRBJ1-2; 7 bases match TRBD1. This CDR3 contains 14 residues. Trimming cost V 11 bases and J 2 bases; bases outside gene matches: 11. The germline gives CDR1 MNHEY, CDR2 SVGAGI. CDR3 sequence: CAGRRTGLNYGYTF. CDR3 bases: TGTGCCGGTCGTAGGACAGGTCTAAACTATGGCTACACCTTC.

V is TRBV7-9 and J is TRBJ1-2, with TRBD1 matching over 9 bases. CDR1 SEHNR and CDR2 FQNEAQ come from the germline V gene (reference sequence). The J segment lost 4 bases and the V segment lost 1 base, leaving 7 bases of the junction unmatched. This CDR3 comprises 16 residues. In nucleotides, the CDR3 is TGTGCCAGCAGCTTAGGGGCGGGACAGGGTACCTATGGCTACACCTTC. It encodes CASSLGAGQGTYGYTF.

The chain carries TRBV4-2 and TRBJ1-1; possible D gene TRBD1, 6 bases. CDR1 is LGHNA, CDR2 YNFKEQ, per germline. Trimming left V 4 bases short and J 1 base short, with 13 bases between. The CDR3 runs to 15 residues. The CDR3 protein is CASSPSDRPNTEAFF. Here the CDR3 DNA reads TGTGCCAGCAGCCCAAGCGACAGGCCGAACACTGAAGCTTTCTTT.

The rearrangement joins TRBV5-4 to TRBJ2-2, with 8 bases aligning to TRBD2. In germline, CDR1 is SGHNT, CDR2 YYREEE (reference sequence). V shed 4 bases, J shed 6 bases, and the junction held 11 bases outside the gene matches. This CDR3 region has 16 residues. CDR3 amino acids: CASSPGGTVVAGELFF. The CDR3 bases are TGTGCCAGCAGCCCGGGGGGGACGGTGGTGGCCGGGGAGCTGTTTTTT.

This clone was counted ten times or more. In DNA form, the CDR3 reads TGTGCCAGCAGCTTGGAAGGGGCTAGCGGGGTTGGGACCCAGTACTTC. This translates into CASSLEGASGVGTQYF. The chain has TRBV5-5 and TRBJ2-5, with 9 bases lining up with TRBD2. The V gene end was trimmed by 0 bases and the J gene end by 7 bases; junction bases not matched to a gene: 10. Per germline, CDR1 SGHKS and CDR2 YYEKEE (reference sequence). CDR3 size: 16 residues.

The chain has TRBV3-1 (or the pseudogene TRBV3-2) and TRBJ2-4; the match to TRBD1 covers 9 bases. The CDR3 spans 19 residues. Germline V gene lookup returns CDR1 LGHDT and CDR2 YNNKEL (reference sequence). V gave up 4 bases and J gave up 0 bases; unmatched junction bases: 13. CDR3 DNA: TGTGCCAGCAGCCCACAACAGGGGGCCCCACTACTAGCCAAAAACATTCAGTACTTC. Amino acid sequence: CASSPQQGAPLLAKNIQYF.

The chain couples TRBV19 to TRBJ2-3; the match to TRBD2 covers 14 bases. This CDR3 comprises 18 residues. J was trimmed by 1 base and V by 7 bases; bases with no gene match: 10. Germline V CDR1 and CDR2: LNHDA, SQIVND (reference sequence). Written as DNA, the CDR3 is TGTGCCAGTAAGGGAATCTGGACTAGCGGGGGGCGCACAGATACGCAGTATTTT. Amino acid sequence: CASKGIWTSGGRTDTQYF.

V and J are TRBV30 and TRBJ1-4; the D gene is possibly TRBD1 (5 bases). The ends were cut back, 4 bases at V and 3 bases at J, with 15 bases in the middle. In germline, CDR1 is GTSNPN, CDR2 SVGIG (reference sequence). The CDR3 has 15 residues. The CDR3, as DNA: TGTGCCTGGACCCGGGGGGGAGTTTCTAATGAAAAACTGTTTTTT. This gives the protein CAWTRGGVSNEKLFF.

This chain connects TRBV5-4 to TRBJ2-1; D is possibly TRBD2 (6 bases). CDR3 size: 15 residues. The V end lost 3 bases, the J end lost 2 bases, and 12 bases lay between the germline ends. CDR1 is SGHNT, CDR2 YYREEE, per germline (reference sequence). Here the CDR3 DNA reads TGTGCCAGCAGCTCGGGATTAGCGGCCTACAATGAGCAGTTCTTC. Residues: CASSSGLAAYNEQFF. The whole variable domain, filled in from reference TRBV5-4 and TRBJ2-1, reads ETGVTQSPTHLIKTRGQQVTLRCSSQSGHNTVSWYQQALGQGPQFIFQYYREEENGRGNFPPRFSGLQFPNYSSELNVNALELDDSALYLCASSSGLAAYNEQFFGPGTRLTVL.

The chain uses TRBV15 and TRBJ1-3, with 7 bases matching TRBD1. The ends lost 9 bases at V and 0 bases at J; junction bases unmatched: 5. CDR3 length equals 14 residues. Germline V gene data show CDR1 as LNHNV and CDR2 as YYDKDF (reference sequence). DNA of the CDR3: TGTGCCACAAACAGGGGAGGCTCTGGAAACACCATATATTTT. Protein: CATNRGGSGNTIYF. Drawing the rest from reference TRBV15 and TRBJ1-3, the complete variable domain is DAMVIQNPRYQVTQFGKPVTLSCSQTLNHNVMYWYQQKSSQAPKLLFHYYDKDFNNEADTPDNFQSRRPNTSFCFLDIRSPGLGDTAMYLCATNRGGSGNTIYFGEGSWLTVV.

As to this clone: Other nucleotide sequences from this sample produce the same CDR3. The CDR3 nucleotides are TGTGCTAGTGGTCTTGGACAGAGTAACACCGGGGAGCTGTTTTTT. Translating it yields CASGLGQSNTGELFF. The chain employs TRBV12-5 and TRBJ2-2; perhaps TRBD1 as D (6 bases). There are 15 residues in the CDR3. Trimming shortened V by 5 bases and J by 2 bases, and 12 bases separated the two germline ends. Per the germline V gene, CDR1 is LGHNT and CDR2 is FRNRAP.

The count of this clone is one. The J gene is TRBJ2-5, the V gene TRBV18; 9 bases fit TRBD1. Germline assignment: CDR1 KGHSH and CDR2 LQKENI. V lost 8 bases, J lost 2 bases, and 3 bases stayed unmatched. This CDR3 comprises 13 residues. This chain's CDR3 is CASHGTGQETQYF. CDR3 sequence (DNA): TGTGCCAGCCACGGGACAGGGCAAGAGACCCAGTACTTC.

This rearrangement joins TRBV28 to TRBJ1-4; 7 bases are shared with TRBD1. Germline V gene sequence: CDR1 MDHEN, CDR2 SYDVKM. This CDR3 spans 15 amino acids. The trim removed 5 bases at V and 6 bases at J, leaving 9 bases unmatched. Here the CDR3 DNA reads TGTGCCAGCAGTCCCCCGAGGGGGCACGATGAAAAACTGTTTTTT. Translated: CASSPPRGHDEKLFF.

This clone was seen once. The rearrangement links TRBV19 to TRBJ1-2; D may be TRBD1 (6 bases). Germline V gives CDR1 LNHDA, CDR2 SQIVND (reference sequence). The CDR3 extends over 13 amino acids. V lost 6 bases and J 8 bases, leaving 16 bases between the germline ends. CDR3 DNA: TGTGCCAGTAGGGTACAGACAGGAGAAGGCTACACCTTC. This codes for CASRVQTGEGYTF. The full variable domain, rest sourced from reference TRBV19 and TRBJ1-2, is DGGITQSPKYLFRKEGQNVTLSCEQNLNHDAMYWYRQDPGQGLRLIYYSQIVNDFQKGDIAEGYSVSREKKESFPLTVTSAQKNPTAFYLCASRVQTGEGYTFGSGTRLTVV.

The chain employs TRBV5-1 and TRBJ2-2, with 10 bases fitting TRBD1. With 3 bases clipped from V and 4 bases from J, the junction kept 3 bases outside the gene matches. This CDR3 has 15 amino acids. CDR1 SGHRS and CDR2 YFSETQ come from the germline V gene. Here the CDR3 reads CASSSGTGVTGELFF. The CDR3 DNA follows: TGCGCCAGCAGCTCCGGGACAGGGGTCACCGGGGAGCTGTTTTTT.

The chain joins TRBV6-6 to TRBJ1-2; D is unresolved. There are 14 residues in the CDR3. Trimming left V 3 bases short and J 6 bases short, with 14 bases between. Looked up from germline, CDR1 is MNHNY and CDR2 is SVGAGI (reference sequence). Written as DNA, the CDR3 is TGTGCCAGCAGTTATGACGCAGGTCTGGATGGCTACACCTTC. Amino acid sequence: CASSYDAGLDGYTF.

The CDR3 protein is CASSLDPSFRPQHF. CDR3 sequence (DNA): TGCGCCAGCAGCTTGGATCCCTCCTTTCGGCCCCAGCATTTT. J is TRBJ1-5 and V is TRBV5-1, with D hard to call. The CDR3 extends over 14 amino acids. Germline values: CDR1 SGHRS, CDR2 YFSETQ. V lost 0 bases to trimming and J lost 9 bases, with 13 bases between them.

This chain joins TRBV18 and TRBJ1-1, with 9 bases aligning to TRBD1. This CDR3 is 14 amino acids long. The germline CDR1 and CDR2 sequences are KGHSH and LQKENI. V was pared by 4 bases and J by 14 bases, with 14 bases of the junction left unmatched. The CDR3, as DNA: TGTGCCAGCTCACGGGACAGGGCATCCAGGTTTGGGTTCTTT. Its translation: CASSRDRASRFGFF.

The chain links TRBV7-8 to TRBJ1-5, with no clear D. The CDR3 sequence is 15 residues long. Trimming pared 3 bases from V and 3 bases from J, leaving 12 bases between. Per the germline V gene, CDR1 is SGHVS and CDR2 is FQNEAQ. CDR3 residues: CASSLASGVNQPQHF. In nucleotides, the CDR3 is TGTGCCAGCAGCTTGGCTTCCGGGGTCAATCAGCCCCAGCATTTT. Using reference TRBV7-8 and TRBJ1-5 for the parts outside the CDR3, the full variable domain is GAGVSQSPRYKVAKRGQDVALRCDPISGHVSLFWYQQALGQGPEFLTYFQNEAQLDKSGLPSDRFFAERPEGSVSTLKIQRTQQEDSAVYLCASSLASGVNQPQHFGDGTRLSIL.

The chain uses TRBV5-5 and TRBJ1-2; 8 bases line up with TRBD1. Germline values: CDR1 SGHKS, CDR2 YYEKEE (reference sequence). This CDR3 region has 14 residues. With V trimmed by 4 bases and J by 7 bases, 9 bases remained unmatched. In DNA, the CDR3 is TGTGCCAGCAGCCCCGGGGACAGGAGATTTGGCTACACCTTC. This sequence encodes CASSPGDRRFGYTF.

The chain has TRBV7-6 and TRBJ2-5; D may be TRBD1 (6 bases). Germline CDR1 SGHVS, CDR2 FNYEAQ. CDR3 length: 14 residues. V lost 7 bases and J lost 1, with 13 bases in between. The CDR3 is CASNWGRSQETQYF. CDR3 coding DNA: TGTGCCAGCAACTGGGGGCGATCCCAAGAGACCCAGTACTTC.

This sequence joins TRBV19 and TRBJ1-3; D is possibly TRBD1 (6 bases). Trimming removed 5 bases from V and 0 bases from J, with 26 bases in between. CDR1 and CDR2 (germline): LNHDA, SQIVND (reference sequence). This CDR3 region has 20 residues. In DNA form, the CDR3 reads TGTGCCAGTAGTGCTACCGGGACAATGATCCCCGATGGCTCTGGAAACACCATATATTTT. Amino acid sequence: CASSATGTMIPDGSGNTIYF.

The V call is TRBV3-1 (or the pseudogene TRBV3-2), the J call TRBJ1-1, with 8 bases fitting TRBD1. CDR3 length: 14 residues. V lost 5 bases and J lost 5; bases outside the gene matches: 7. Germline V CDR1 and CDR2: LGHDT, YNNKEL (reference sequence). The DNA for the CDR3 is TGTGCCAGCAGCTCGCAGGGGGCGAGGACTGAAGCTTTCTTT. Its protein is CASSSQGARTEAFF.

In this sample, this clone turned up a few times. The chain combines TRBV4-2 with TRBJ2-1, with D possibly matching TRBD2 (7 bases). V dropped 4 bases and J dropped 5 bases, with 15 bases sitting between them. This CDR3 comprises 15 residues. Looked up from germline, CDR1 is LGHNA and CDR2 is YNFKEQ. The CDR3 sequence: CASSPVGGADNEQFF. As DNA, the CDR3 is TGTGCCAGCAGCCCCGTGGGGGGGGCGGACAATGAGCAGTTCTTC.

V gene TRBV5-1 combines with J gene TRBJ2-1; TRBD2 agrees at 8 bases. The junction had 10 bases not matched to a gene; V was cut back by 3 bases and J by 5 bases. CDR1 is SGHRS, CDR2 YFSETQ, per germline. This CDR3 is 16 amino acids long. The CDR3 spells CASSWGRGALDNEQFF. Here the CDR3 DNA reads TGCGCCAGCAGCTGGGGGCGGGGGGCTCTGGACAATGAGCAGTTCTTC. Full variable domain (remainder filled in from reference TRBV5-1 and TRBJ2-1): KAGVTQTPRYLIKTRGQQVTLSCSPISGHRSVSWYQQTPGQGLQFLFEYFSETQRNKGNFPGRFSGRQFSNSRSEMNVSTLELGDSALYLCASSWGRGALDNEQFFGPGTRLTVL.